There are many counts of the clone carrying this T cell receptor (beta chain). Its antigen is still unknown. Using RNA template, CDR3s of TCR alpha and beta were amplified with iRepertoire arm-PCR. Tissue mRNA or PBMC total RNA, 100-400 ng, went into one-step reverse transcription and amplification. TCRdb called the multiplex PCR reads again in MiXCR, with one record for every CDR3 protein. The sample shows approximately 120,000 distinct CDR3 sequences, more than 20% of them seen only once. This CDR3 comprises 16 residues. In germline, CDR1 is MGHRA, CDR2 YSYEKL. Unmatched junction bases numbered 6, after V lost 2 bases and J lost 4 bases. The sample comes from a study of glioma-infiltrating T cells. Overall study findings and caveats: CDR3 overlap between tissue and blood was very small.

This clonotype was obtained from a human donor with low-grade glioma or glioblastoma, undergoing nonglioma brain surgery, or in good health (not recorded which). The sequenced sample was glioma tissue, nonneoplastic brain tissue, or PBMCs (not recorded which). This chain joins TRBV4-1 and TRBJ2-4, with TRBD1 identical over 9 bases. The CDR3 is CASSQRSGTGKNIQYF. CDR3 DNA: TGCGCCAGCAGCCAACGGTCTGGGACAGGGAAAAACATTCAGTACTTC.